Below are 2 T cell receptor beta chains sequenced from a single sample in a study of human T cells and chemical hapten exposure. One entry per CDR3 protein, called by TCRdb with MiXCR from the RACE reads. The profile shows some 99,000 distinct CDR3 sequences, roughly a tenth of them singletons. Time point denoted: patch test 2, 6 weeks after DPC sensitization. The treatment: therapeutic diphenylcyclopropenone sensitization with weekly scalp DPC. Here the sequenced sample was whole blood, taken in connection with sensitization to the hapten diphenylcyclopropenone (DPC). The receptors originated from a middle-aged woman with alopecia areata. Some clones in this sample may be carry-over from other donors' samples.

This chain joins TRBV7-3 and TRBJ2-1, with 7 bases aligning to TRBD2. This CDR3 is 16 amino acids long. With V trimmed by 0 bases and J by 0 bases, 2 bases remained unmatched. CDR1 is SGHTA and CDR2 is FQGTGA in the germline V gene. The chain's CDR3 is CASSLTGGTSYNEQFF. The CDR3 region has the DNA TGTGCCAGCAGCTTAACGGGGGGGACCTCCTACAATGAGCAGTTCTTC.

There are many counts of this clonotype. The chain joins TRBV6-2 or TRBV6-3 to TRBJ1-4; D may be TRBD1 (6 bases). V was cut by 0 bases and J by 4 bases, with 9 bases left in between. The CDR3 length is 15 residues. CDR1 and CDR2 (germline): MNHEY, SVGEGT. CDR3 DNA sequence: TGTGCCAGCAGTTACTCGGCAGGGGATAATGAAAAACTGTTTTTT. Amino acid sequence: CASSYSAGDNEKLFF.